The present entry profiles one TCR beta chain with its context. One entry per CDR3 protein, without DNA, is what TCRdb gives after re-calling the 5' RACE reads. The listing records around 230,000 distinct CDR3 sequences. The CDR3 has 15 amino acids. Germline V lookup: CDR1 MNHEY, CDR2 SMNVEV (reference sequence). The sample is drawn from a study of monozygotic twins with inflammatory bowel disease. The source is a human donor with ulcerative colitis or Crohn's disease, or a healthy co-twin of an affected twin (not recorded which). Sequenced input: blood. The chain employs TRBV27 and TRBJ1-5. The CDR3 is CASSFEGLGNQPQHF.